A selection of T cell receptor beta chains follows, all from one sample in a study of Graves' ophthalmopathy and Graves' hyperthyroidism. TCRdb re-derived calls from the multiplex PCR reads in MiXCR, one entry per CDR3 protein. The sample has approximately 500,000 distinct CDR3 sequences, 14% seen once. Sequencing input: blood. The receptors stem from a woman aged 30 to 39 with Graves' ophthalmopathy. The CDR3 runs from the conserved cysteine through the conserved F or W. The D gene is left open where the match is weak. Not all rows give a size; the values are once, few, many and, for expanded clones, a class.

D: -; size: many; V: TRBV20-1; J: TRBJ1-1; length: 15; CDR3: CSASPKGPWNTEAFF; DNA: TGCAGTGCTAGCCCGAAGGGGCCATGGAACACTGAAGCTTTCTTT
D: TRBD1; size: few; V: TRBV6-1; J: TRBJ1-5; length: 13; CDR3: CASRTGDSQPQHF; DNA: TGTGCCAGCCGGACAGGGGATAGTCAGCCCCAGCATTTT
D: -; size: many; V: TRBV15; J: TRBJ1-1; length: 13; CDR3: CATRSRGSTEAFF; DNA: TGTGCCACCAGGAGTCGGGGGAGCACTGAAGCTTTCTTT
D: -; size: many; V: TRBV12-3/TRBV12-4; J: TRBJ1-3; length: 18; CDR3: CASRAGAETATTGNTIYF; DNA: TGTGCCAGCAGGGCGGGCGCAGAGACAGCGACGACTGGAAACACCATATATTTT
D: -; size: many; V: TRBV4-1; J: TRBJ1-5; length: 17; CDR3: CASSQDWLQAFNQPQHF; DNA: TGCGCCAGCAGCCAAGACTGGTTACAGGCCTTCAATCAGCCCCAGCATTTT
D: -; size: many; V: TRBV6-5; J: TRBJ2-7; length: 15; CDR3: CASSSRTRSAYEQYF; DNA: TGTGCCAGCAGTTCCAGGACAAGGTCCGCCTACGAGCAGTACTTC
D: -; size: many; V: TRBV12-3/TRBV12-4; J: TRBJ2-5; length: 12; CDR3: CASSLSLGLQYF; DNA: TGTGCCAGCAGTTTATCGTTAGGCCTCCAGTACTTC
D: -; size: few; V: TRBV5-1; J: TRBJ2-3; length: 14; CDR3: CASSLPGNTDTQYF; DNA: TGCGCCAGCAGCTTACCCGGGAACACAGATACGCAGTATTTT
D: -; size: many; V: TRBV12-3/TRBV12-4; J: TRBJ1-5; length: 14; CDR3: CASSLGQGPQPQHF; DNA: TGTGCCAGCAGTTTAGGGCAGGGCCCACAGCCCCAGCATTTT
D: -; size: many; V: TRBV30; J: TRBJ1-1; length: 14; CDR3: CAWSVLGSGTEAFF; DNA: TGTGCCTGGAGTGTACTAGGGTCAGGCACTGAAGCTTTCTTT
D: -; size: few; V: TRBV18; J: TRBJ1-1; length: 12; CDR3: CASSKQRTEAFF; DNA: TGTGCCAGCTCAAAACAGAGGACTGAAGCTTTCTTT
D: -; size: few; V: TRBV7-8; J: TRBJ1-5; length: 15; CDR3: CASSQRGGRGQPQHF; DNA: TGTGCCAGCAGCCAAAGGGGGGGGCGTGGGCAGCCCCAGCATTTT
D: -; size: -; V: TRBV6-5; J: TRBJ2-5; length: 13; CDR3: CASSYRAEETQYF; DNA: TGTGCCAGCAGTTACCGAGCTGAAGAGACCCAGTACTTC
D: TRBD2; size: -; V: TRBV10-3; J: TRBJ2-7; length: 14; CDR3: CAITNREGRHEQYF; DNA: TGTGCCATCACAAATCGGGAGGGCCGACACGAGCAGTACTTC
D: -; size: many; V: TRBV5-1; J: TRBJ2-5; length: 15; CDR3: CASSRSNRDVETQYF; DNA: TGCGCCAGCAGCCGAAGTAACAGGGATGTGGAGACCCAGTACTTC
D: -; size: many; V: TRBV5-1; J: TRBJ2-2; length: 14; CDR3: CASSLAIGSGELFF; DNA: TGCGCCAGCAGCTTGGCCATCGGGTCCGGGGAGCTGTTTTTT
D: -; size: many; V: TRBV4-1; J: TRBJ2-7; length: 18; CDR3: CASSQEGWNIRSPYEQYF; DNA: TGCGCCAGCAGCCAAGAAGGTTGGAACATCAGAAGTCCCTACGAGCAGTACTTC
D: -; size: many; V: TRBV7-2; J: TRBJ2-7; length: 15; CDR3: CASSLEASGPYEQYF; DNA: TGTGCCAGCAGCTTAGAGGCTAGTGGGCCCTACGAGCAGTACTTC
D: TRBD1; size: -; V: TRBV12-3/TRBV12-4; J: TRBJ1-3; length: 12; CDR3: CASSMTGDTIYF; DNA: TGTGCCAGCTCCATGACAGGGGACACCATATATTTT
D: TRBD2; size: many; V: TRBV6-2/TRBV6-3; J: TRBJ2-7; length: 14; CDR3: CASRQLAGVYEQYF; DNA: TGTGCCAGCAGGCAACTAGCGGGAGTGTACGAGCAGTACTTC
D: -; size: many; V: TRBV5-1; J: TRBJ1-1; length: 14; CDR3: CASSRESRATEAFF; DNA: TGCGCCAGCAGCCGGGAGAGTAGGGCCACTGAAGCTTTCTTT
D: -; size: many; V: TRBV6-5; J: TRBJ2-7; length: 13; CDR3: CASSPSTSYEQYF; DNA: TGTGCCAGCAGTCCTTCCACTAGCTACGAGCAGTACTTC
D: -; size: many; V: TRBV9; J: TRBJ1-3; length: 16; CDR3: CASSVDPGGSGNTIYF; DNA: TGTGCCAGCAGCGTAGACCCCGGGGGGTCTGGAAACACCATATATTTT
D: TRBD1; size: many; V: TRBV12-3/TRBV12-4; J: TRBJ2-7; length: 11; CDR3: CASSSGGRQYF; DNA: TGTGCCAGCAGTTCAGGGGGCAGGCAGTACTTC
D: -; size: many; V: TRBV9; J: TRBJ2-2; length: 13; CDR3: CASSGANTGELFF; DNA: TGTGCCAGCTCGGGAGCGAACACCGGGGAGCTGTTTTTT
D: -; size: many; V: TRBV28; J: TRBJ1-2; length: 15; CDR3: CASSTGAFFDVGYTF; DNA: TGTGCCAGCAGCACCGGGGCCTTTTTTGACGTTGGCTACACCTTC
D: -; size: few; V: TRBV2; J: TRBJ1-3; length: 13; CDR3: CASGVFPGNTIHF; DNA: TGTGCCAGCGGCGTTTTCCCTGGAAACACCATACATTTT
D: TRBD1; size: many; V: TRBV6-4; J: TRBJ1-3; length: 17; CDR3: CASTPLTGTATGNTIYF; DNA: TGTGCCAGCACCCCTCTAACCGGGACAGCAACTGGAAACACCATATATTTT
D: -; size: many; V: TRBV20-1; J: TRBJ1-1; length: 12; CDR3: CSALQGLTEAFF; DNA: TGCAGTGCCCTACAGGGTCTAACTGAAGCTTTCTTT
D: -; size: many; V: TRBV20-1; J: TRBJ2-7; length: 15; CDR3: CSARDRTLSSYEQYF; DNA: TGCAGTGCTAGAGACCGGACCCTAAGCTCCTACGAGCAGTACTTC
D: -; size: many; V: TRBV7-9; J: TRBJ1-5; length: 14; CDR3: CASSYSSGNQPQHF; DNA: TGTGCCAGCAGCTACTCTTCAGGCAATCAGCCCCAGCATTTT
D: -; size: -; V: TRBV19; J: TRBJ1-6; length: 14; CDR3: CASSLRENNSPLHF; DNA: TGTGCCAGTAGTCTCCGGGAAAATAATTCACCCCTCCACTTT
D: -; size: many; V: TRBV28; J: TRBJ1-1; length: 11; CDR3: CASSPDIEAFF; DNA: TGTGCCAGCAGTCCCGACATCGAAGCTTTCTTT
D: -; size: many; V: TRBV25-1; J: TRBJ1-1; length: 15; CDR3: CASSEAEGPHTEAFF; DNA: TGTGCCAGCAGTGAAGCAGAGGGACCCCACACTGAAGCTTTCTTT
D: -; size: many; V: TRBV5-1; J: TRBJ1-1; length: 14; CDR3: CASSQSAGNTEAFF; DNA: TGCGCCAGCAGCCAGTCGGCCGGGAACACTGAAGCTTTCTTT
D: TRBD1; size: few; V: TRBV11-1; J: TRBJ2-7; length: 16; CDR3: CASSYKVGTEPYEQYF; DNA: TGTGCCAGCAGCTACAAGGTCGGGACAGAGCCCTACGAGCAGTACTTC
D: -; size: many; V: TRBV6-5; J: TRBJ1-1; length: 13; CDR3: CASTSGRNTEAFF; DNA: TGTGCCAGCACCTCGGGACGGAACACTGAAGCTTTCTTT
D: -; size: many; V: TRBV2; J: TRBJ1-2; length: 13; CDR3: CASSGMEASGYTF; DNA: TGTGCCAGCAGTGGGATGGAGGCGTCAGGCTACACCTTC
D: -; size: many; V: TRBV9; J: TRBJ2-7; length: 15; CDR3: CASSVGGLARDEQYF; DNA: TGTGCCAGCAGCGTAGGTGGTCTAGCGCGGGACGAGCAGTACTTC
D: TRBD2; size: few; V: TRBV20-1; J: TRBJ2-7; length: 16; CDR3: CSARDLKGTSSYEQYF; DNA: TGCAGTGCTAGAGATTTGAAAGGGACTAGCTCCTACGAGCAGTACTTC
D: -; size: many; V: TRBV28; J: TRBJ2-5; length: 16; CDR3: CASSLYDWGAQETQYF; DNA: TGTGCCAGCAGTTTATACGACTGGGGGGCTCAAGAGACCCAGTACTTC
D: -; size: -; V: TRBV6-1; J: TRBJ2-5; length: 14; CDR3: CAGRPTGGGETQYF; DNA: TGTGCCGGCAGACCCACAGGGGGAGGGGAGACCCAGTACTTC
D: -; size: many; V: TRBV6-1; J: TRBJ1-2; length: 16; CDR3: CASSEVDNRSNYGYTF; DNA: TGTGCCAGCAGTGAAGTAGACAACAGGAGCAACTATGGCTACACCTTC
D: -; size: -; V: TRBV12-3/TRBV12-4; J: TRBJ2-5; length: 16; CDR3: CASSLLGTAKGETQYF; DNA: TGTGCCAGCAGTTTACTTGGGACGGCGAAAGGGGAGACCCAATACTTC
D: -; size: many; V: TRBV15; J: TRBJ1-1; length: 16; CDR3: CATSRVSGRGFTEAFF; DNA: TGTGCCACCAGCAGAGTGTCCGGCAGGGGCTTTACTGAAGCTTTCTTT
D: TRBD2; size: many; V: TRBV2; J: TRBJ2-7; length: 17; CDR3: CASSEALQRGGLYEQYF; DNA: TGTGCCAGCAGTGAAGCGCTTCAACGGGGGGGCCTGTACGAGCAGTACTTC